A single sample is the source of the 3 T cell receptor beta chains below, sequenced in a study of shared clonotypes between healthy human individuals. TCRdb's copy holds only in-frame clones and misses some; the assay was immunoSEQ multiplex PCR. The sample has about 1.5 million clones, 95% to 99% seen once. The sample was naive CD4+ T cells sorted from blood. Noted subset: CD45RA+ positively selected. All receptors come from a man aged 25 to 40 in good health.

The V and J genes are TRBV28 and TRBJ2-1; 11 bases agree with TRBD2. The CDR3 sequence is 14 residues long. The trim removed 5 bases at V and 9 bases at J, leaving 6 bases unmatched. Looked up from germline, CDR1 is MDHEN and CDR2 is SYDVKM. CDR3: CASSSSGRAFEQFF. For the CDR3, the DNA is TGTGCCAGCAGTAGTAGCGGGAGGGCCTTTGAGCAGTTCTTC.

CDR3 nucleotide sequence: TGTGCCAGCAAATTAGGGTTAGCGGGAGGGAGGGCGCAGTATTTT. It is translated as CASKLGLAGGRAQYF. The chain uses TRBV7-2 and TRBJ2-3, with TRBD2 identical over 11 bases. The CDR3 contains 15 residues. CDR1 SGHTA and CDR2 FQGNSA come from the germline V gene. The ends lost 7 bases at V and 10 bases at J; junction bases unmatched: 13. The full variable domain, completed using reference TRBV7-2 and TRBJ2-3, is GAGVSQSPSNKVTEKGKDVELRCDPISGHTALYWYRQSLGQGLEFLIYFQGNSAPDKSGLPSDRFSAERTGGSVSTLTIQRTQQEDSAVYLCASKLGLAGGRAQYFGPGTRLTVL.

V is TRBV5-4 and J is TRBJ1-3, with 7 bases that match TRBD1. Germline lookup yields CDR1 SGHNT and CDR2 YYREEE (reference sequence). The J segment lost 1 base and the V segment lost 3 bases, leaving 7 bases of the junction unmatched. The CDR3 has 16 residues. CDR3 sequence: CASSWAQGTSGNTIYF. CDR3 nucleotides: TGTGCCAGCAGCTGGGCACAGGGGACGTCTGGAAACACCATATATTTT.